A selection of T cell receptor beta chains follows, all from one sample in a study of identical twins. Each CDR3 protein gets one entry after TCRdb re-called the 5' RACE reads with MiXCR. The table includes 240,000 or so distinct CDR3 sequences, around 6.6% detected once. A further study also used this sample, focusing on yellow fever vaccine responses in identical twins.

Sequencing was done on a sample of memory (CD45RO+) T cells sorted from blood. The source of these receptors is a woman between 18 and 29 years old in good health. Each CDR3 is given with its conserved first and last residue. A D gene is named only where the DNA matches it firmly. Size tells how often a clone was seen (once, few, many) or the class of an expanded clone, and some rows leave it out.

j_gene: TRBJ2-2
abundance: few
v_gene: TRBV11-2
d_gene: TRBD2
CDR3aa: CASSRQRTGGTGELFF
CDR3nt: TGTGCCAGCAGCCGACAACGGACGGGGGGTACCGGGGAGCTGTTTTTT

j_gene: TRBJ2-1
abundance: many
v_gene: TRBV7-9
d_gene: .
CDR3aa: CAISWEASSYNEQFF
CDR3nt: TGTGCCATCTCGTGGGAGGCGAGCTCCTACAATGAGCAGTTCTTC

j_gene: TRBJ1-2
abundance: many
v_gene: TRBV10-3
d_gene: .
CDR3aa: CAISDTGYGYTF
CDR3nt: TGTGCCATCAGCGATACGGGCTATGGCTACACCTTC

j_gene: TRBJ2-3
abundance: many
v_gene: TRBV24-1
d_gene: .
CDR3aa: CATSDSAKTDTQYF
CDR3nt: TGTGCCACCAGTGATTCTGCCAAAACAGATACGCAGTATTTT

j_gene: TRBJ1-4
abundance: many
v_gene: TRBV12-3/TRBV12-4
d_gene: .
CDR3aa: CASRIQEGEKLFF
CDR3nt: TGTGCCAGCAGGATACAGGAGGGGGAAAAACTGTTTTTT

j_gene: TRBJ1-1
abundance: few
v_gene: TRBV18
d_gene: .
CDR3aa: CASSYAINTEAFF
CDR3nt: TGTGCCAGCTCGTACGCTATAAACACTGAAGCTTTCTTT

j_gene: TRBJ2-1
abundance: .
v_gene: TRBV7-2
d_gene: .
CDR3aa: CASSSKGGLKEQFF
CDR3nt: TGTGCCAGCAGCTCTAAGGGGGGGCTGAAGGAGCAGTTCTTC

j_gene: TRBJ2-7
abundance: few
v_gene: TRBV7-2
d_gene: TRBD2
CDR3aa: CASSSGLVSYEQYF
CDR3nt: TGTGCCAGCAGCTCCGGACTAGTCAGCTACGAGCAGTACTTC

j_gene: TRBJ1-2
abundance: many
v_gene: TRBV6-1
d_gene: .
CDR3aa: CASRAGSSYGYTF
CDR3nt: TGTGCCAGCAGGGCCGGGTCCTCCTATGGCTACACCTTC

j_gene: TRBJ2-3
abundance: few
v_gene: TRBV5-1
d_gene: TRBD2
CDR3aa: CASSLGSGISTDTQYF
CDR3nt: TGCGCCAGCAGCTTGGGTAGCGGGATTTCGACAGATACGCAGTATTTT

j_gene: TRBJ2-7
abundance: few
v_gene: TRBV25-1
d_gene: .
CDR3aa: CASSENNEQYF
CDR3nt: TGTGCCAGCAGTGAAAACAACGAGCAGTACTTC

j_gene: TRBJ1-1
abundance: .
v_gene: TRBV5-1
d_gene: .
CDR3aa: CASSQPSLSEAFF
CDR3nt: TGCGCCAGCAGCCAACCATCCCTAAGTGAAGCTTTCTTT

j_gene: TRBJ2-1
abundance: few
v_gene: TRBV3-1
d_gene: .
CDR3aa: CASSQDRDASYNEQFF
CDR3nt: TGTGCCAGCAGCCAAGATCGGGATGCGTCCTACAATGAGCAGTTCTTC

j_gene: TRBJ2-1
abundance: many
v_gene: TRBV10-3
d_gene: TRBD2
CDR3aa: CAISEPLGTTYNEQFF
CDR3nt: TGTGCCATCAGTGAGCCCCTCGGGACTACCTACAATGAGCAGTTCTTC

j_gene: TRBJ2-2
abundance: few
v_gene: TRBV19
d_gene: TRBD2
CDR3aa: CASSMGSGTSVYGELFF
CDR3nt: TGTGCCAGTAGTATGGGGTCCGGGACTAGCGTTTACGGGGAGCTGTTTTTT

j_gene: TRBJ2-5
abundance: many
v_gene: TRBV5-1
d_gene: TRBD1
CDR3aa: CASSNGQGTLQETQYF
CDR3nt: TGCGCCAGCAGCAACGGACAGGGGACCCTCCAAGAGACCCAGTACTTC

j_gene: TRBJ2-2
abundance: .
v_gene: TRBV12-3/TRBV12-4
d_gene: TRBD2
CDR3aa: CASSLGLAGNTGELFF
CDR3nt: TGTGCCAGCAGTTTAGGGCTAGCGGGGAACACCGGGGAGCTGTTTTTT

j_gene: TRBJ1-1
abundance: many
v_gene: TRBV5-1
d_gene: .
CDR3aa: CASSLEDRPNTEAFF
CDR3nt: TGCGCCAGCAGCTTGGAAGACAGACCGAACACTGAAGCTTTCTTT

j_gene: TRBJ2-5
abundance: few
v_gene: TRBV29-1
d_gene: TRBD1
CDR3aa: CSATDRGRGETQYF
CDR3nt: TGCAGCGCTACGGACAGGGGGCGCGGGGAGACCCAGTACTTC

j_gene: TRBJ2-1
abundance: .
v_gene: TRBV5-8
d_gene: .
CDR3aa: CASIEGSSYNEQFF
CDR3nt: TGTGCCAGCATAGAGGGGAGCTCCTACAATGAGCAGTTCTTC